The 14 T cell receptor beta chains listed next were all sequenced from one sample in a study of blood T cell repertoires in COVID-19. The method was immunoSEQ multiplex PCR; TCRdb's version includes in-frame clones alone and lacks a portion of them. The top ten hold 15% of the sample, which has over 100,000 clones, approximately 87% seen once. Sequenced sample: peripheral blood. These receptors originate from a man in his fifties with acute or convalescent COVID-19.

The chain recombines TRBV28 with TRBJ2-5; 7 nucleotides line up with TRBD2. Trimming at V came to 6 bases and at J to 4 bases, leaving 17 bases not matched to a gene. There are 17 residues in the CDR3. CDR1 and CDR2 from the germline V gene are MDHEN and SYDVKM. The chain's CDR3 is CASSQMALAAPTETQYF. The DNA for the CDR3 is TGTGCCAGCAGCCAAATGGCGCTAGCGGCCCCGACAGAGACCCAGTACTTC.

The CDR3 DNA is TGTGCCAGCAGCCCCCGGGGCGGGAGGGGCACAGATACGCAGTATTTT. Translation: CASSPRGGRGTDTQYF. The V and J genes are TRBV7-2 and TRBJ2-3; the match to TRBD2 covers 9 bases. This CDR3 comprises 16 residues. In germline, CDR1 is SGHTA, CDR2 FQGNSA. V lost 5 bases to trimming and J lost 1 base; unmatched junction nucleotides: 7.

The chain employs TRBV7-9 and TRBJ2-1; 8 positions agree with TRBD1. Germline loops: CDR1 SEHNR, CDR2 FQNEAQ (reference sequence). This CDR3 contains 15 residues. V trimming: 2 bases; J trimming: 1 base; junction bases outside the gene matches: 1. The CDR3 is CASSLRDRSYNEQFF. The CDR3 nucleotides are TGTGCCAGCAGCTTACGGGACAGGTCCTACAATGAGCAGTTCTTC.

In this sample, this clone turned up once. V and J are TRBV29-1 and TRBJ2-3; 8 bases line up with TRBD2. The length of the CDR3 is 13 residues. V trimming: 5 bases; J trimming: 5 bases; junction bases outside the gene matches: 6. Per germline, CDR1 SQVTM and CDR2 ANQGSEA. The CDR3 DNA is TGCAGCGTTAATGCGGGAGGAGGAGATACGCAGTATTTT. This codes for CSVNAGGGDTQYF.

V is TRBV5-4 and J is TRBJ2-7; D remains ambiguous. Germline lookup yields CDR1 SGHNT and CDR2 YYREEE (reference sequence). This CDR3 is 14 amino acids long. The V gene lost 2 bases and the J gene lost 0 bases, with 9 bases spanning the gap. The CDR3 here is CASSLNYGSYEQYF. The CDR3 nucleotides are TGTGCCAGCAGCTTAAACTATGGCTCCTACGAGCAGTACTTC. Together with reference TRBV5-4 and TRBJ2-7, the CDR3 gives the full variable domain: ETGVTQSPTHLIKTRGQQVTLRCSSQSGHNTVSWYQQALGQGPQFIFQYYREEENGRGNFPPRFSGLQFPNYSSELNVNALELDDSALYLCASSLNYGSYEQYFGPGTRLTVT.

The chain has TRBV28 and TRBJ1-1; D not certain. Per the germline V gene, CDR1 is MDHEN and CDR2 is SYDVKM. With 7 bases removed from V and 11 bases from J, the gap between germline ends came to 20 bases. The CDR3 is 13 amino acids. The DNA for the CDR3 is TGTGCCAGCAATCTCTTATTGGGCTCTCTCGCTTTCTTT. Amino acid sequence: CASNLLLGSLAFF.

V gene TRBV25-1 combines with J gene TRBJ1-2, with TRBD1 identical over 9 bases. The CDR3 extends over 11 amino acids. CDR1 and CDR2 from the germline V gene are MGHDK and SYGVNS. V shed 8 bases, J shed 6 bases, and the junction held 1 base outside the gene matches. This chain's CDR3 is CASGQGNGYTF. The CDR3 nucleotides are TGTGCCAGCGGACAGGGGAATGGCTACACCTTC.

The chain couples TRBV18 to TRBJ2-2; TRBD2 aligns across 13 bases. V lost 3 bases and J lost 5; bases outside the gene matches: 6. From germline, CDR1 is KGHSH and CDR2 LQKENI. This CDR3 has 17 residues. Written as DNA, the CDR3 is TGTGCCAGCTCACCCCTGGGACTAGCGGGAAGTACCGGGGAGCTGTTTTTT. It specifies CASSPLGLAGSTGELFF.

A few counts support this clone. V and J are TRBV10-2 and TRBJ1-2; D not certain. This CDR3 is 11 amino acids long. Trimming left V 0 bases short and J 10 bases short, with 6 bases between. Germline assignment: CDR1 WSHSY and CDR2 SAAADI. The CDR3 DNA reads TGCGCCAGCAGTGAGTCGAGCTACTACACCTTC. Translating gives CASSESSYYTF.

The chain combines TRBV13 with TRBJ2-1; TRBD2 aligns across 10 bases. The CDR3 sequence is 15 residues long. In germline, CDR1 is PRHDT, CDR2 FYEKMQ (reference sequence). Trimming removed 1 base from V and 4 bases from J; junction bases left unmatched: 1. CDR3 coding DNA: TGTGCCAGCAGCTTAGAGGGACTAGCGTACAATGAGCAGTTCTTC. Its translation: CASSLEGLAYNEQFF.

The J gene is TRBJ2-3, the V gene TRBV15, with 8 bases that match TRBD1. The germline CDR1 and CDR2 sequences are LNHNV and YYDKDF (reference sequence). This CDR3 region has 15 residues. The trim removed 8 bases at V and 4 bases at J, leaving 11 bases unmatched. The CDR3 loop reads CATRSWTGRPDTQYF. Written as DNA, the CDR3 is TGTGCCACCCGCTCCTGGACAGGGAGGCCAGATACGCAGTATTTT.

The chain recombines TRBV5-1 with TRBJ2-3; 11 bases match TRBD2. Trimming took 5 bases from V and 2 from J; bases not matched to a gene: 10. The germline gives CDR1 SGHRS, CDR2 YFSETQ. The CDR3 extends over 17 amino acids. CDR3 nucleotide sequence: TGCGCCAGCAGGTCATCGACTAGCGGGGTATTCACAGATACGCAGTATTTT. Amino acids: CASRSSTSGVFTDTQYF.

This sequence joins TRBV7-8 and TRBJ2-7; D is possibly TRBD2 (6 bases). The CDR3 has 14 amino acids. V dropped 1 base and J dropped 6 bases, with 13 bases sitting between them. From germline, CDR1 is SGHVS and CDR2 FQNEAQ. The CDR3 nucleotides read TGTGCCAGCAGCTTAGAACTAGCTGTAGGCGAGCAGTACTTC. Translation: CASSLELAVGEQYF.

The J gene is TRBJ2-1, the V gene TRBV4-1, with TRBD2 identical over 7 bases. The germline V gene has CDR1 MGHRA and CDR2 YSYEKL. The trim removed 4 bases at V and 8 bases at J, leaving 17 bases unmatched. The CDR3 is 17 residues long. CDR3 in amino acids: CASSLLSGGGSRDEQFF. As DNA, the CDR3 is TGCGCCAGCAGCCTCTTAAGCGGTGGCGGGAGTCGAGATGAGCAGTTCTTC.